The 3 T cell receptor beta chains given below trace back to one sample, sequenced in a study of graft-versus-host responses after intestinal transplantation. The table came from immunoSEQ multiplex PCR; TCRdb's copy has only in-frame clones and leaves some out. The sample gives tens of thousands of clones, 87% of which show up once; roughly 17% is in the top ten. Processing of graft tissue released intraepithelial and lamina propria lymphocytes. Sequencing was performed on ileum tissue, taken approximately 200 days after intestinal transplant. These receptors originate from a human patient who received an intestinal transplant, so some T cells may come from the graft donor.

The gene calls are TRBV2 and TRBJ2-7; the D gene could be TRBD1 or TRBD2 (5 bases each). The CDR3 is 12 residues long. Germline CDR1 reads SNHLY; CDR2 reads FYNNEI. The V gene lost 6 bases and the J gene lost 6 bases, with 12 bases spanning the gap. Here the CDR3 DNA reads TGTGCCAGCAGGGGGGTTCCGCGCGAGCAGTACTTC. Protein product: CASRGVPREQYF.

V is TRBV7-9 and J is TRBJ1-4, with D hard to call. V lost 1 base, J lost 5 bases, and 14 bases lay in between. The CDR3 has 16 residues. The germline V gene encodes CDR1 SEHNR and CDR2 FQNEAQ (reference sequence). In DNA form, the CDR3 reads TGTGCCAGCAGCTTAGGTTTCGGCGGATGGAATGAAAAACTGTTTTTT. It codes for CASSLGFGGWNEKLFF.

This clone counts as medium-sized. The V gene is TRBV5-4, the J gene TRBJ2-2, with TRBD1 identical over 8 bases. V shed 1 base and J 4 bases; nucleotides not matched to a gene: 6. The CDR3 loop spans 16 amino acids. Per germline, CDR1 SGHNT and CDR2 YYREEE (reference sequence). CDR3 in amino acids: CASSLSGTGATGELFF. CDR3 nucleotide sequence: TGTGCCAGCAGCTTGAGTGGGACAGGAGCCACCGGGGAGCTGTTTTTT. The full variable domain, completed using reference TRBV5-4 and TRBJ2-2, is ETGVTQSPTHLIKTRGQQVTLRCSSQSGHNTVSWYQQALGQGPQFIFQYYREEENGRGNFPPRFSGLQFPNYSSELNVNALELDDSALYLCASSLSGTGATGELFFGEGSRLTVL.